This T cell receptor (beta chain) was sequenced in a study of blood T cells in healthy people across ages. Study conclusions and caveats: Across the age range, TCR beta diversity per million T cells fell in a roughly linear way. The long-lived group displayed more naive CD4+ cells, plus higher diversity, than the aged donors did. The diversity estimates, figures obtained from one million T cells, were considered underestimates.

The CDR3 spans 15 residues. CDR1 is SGHTA and CDR2 is FQGNSA in the germline V gene. V lost 8 bases and J lost 1, with 16 bases in between. Sample-barcoded 5' priming and a J-beta primer mix drove a second PCR of roughly 6 to 12 cycles. Via MiXCR, TCRdb re-called the 5' RACE reads, giving one row per CDR3 protein. The table includes hundreds of thousands of distinct CDR3 sequences, 40% to 50% detected once. To note about this clonotype: Its matching antigen is unknown.

The chain recombines TRBV7-2 with TRBJ2-3; D is possibly TRBD1 (5 bases). This clonotype originated in a man aged 60 to 69 in good health. What was sequenced was blood. The CDR3 loop is CASGKGPRGTDTQYF. CDR3 bases: TGTGCCAGCGGGAAGGGGCCTCGGGGCACAGATACGCAGTATTTT.